This entry features one TCR beta chain sequence. Its cognate antigen is unknown. This sample is part of a study of vaccination effects on CD4 cells after COVID-19. Study observations and caveats: Few convalescent patients, and no early post-infection timepoints, were available to the study. The vaccine-induced clones of healthy vaccinees included only 1 of 255 that cross-reacted with common cold coronaviruses. Marked clonal contraction was seen in infection- and vaccine-induced clones late after vaccination.

Germline V lookup: CDR1 MNHEY, CDR2 SVGAGI. The ends were cut back, 11 bases at V and 2 bases at J, with 7 bases in the middle. This CDR3 has 11 residues. In the ViraFEST assay, antigen-specific CD4+ clonotypes were identified by expansion after peptide-pool stimulation. A roughly 11-day culture period preceded the isolation of CD4+ T cells. Prior SARS-CoV-2 infection was absent in the vaccine recipients, as shown by negative nucleocapsid antibodies. Each culture well received a few million PBMC. These cells were then cultured in IMDM with approximately 10 IU/ml IL-2 and roughly 10 ug/ml peptides. The data were produced by immunoSEQ multiplex PCR, yet TCRdb's version contains in-frame clones alone and is incomplete. In the table there are 25,000 to 35,000 clones, more than 70% of which are singletons.

V is TRBV6-5 and J is TRBJ1-5; D is undetermined. This sample comprised CD4+ T cells from PBMCs cultured with SARS-CoV-2 spike peptides, obtained before COVID-19 vaccination. This TCR came from a human donor who received a COVID-19 vaccine. The CDR3 bases are TGTGCCTGTGGGGGCAATCAGCCCCAGCATTTT. Translated, it gives CACGGNQPQHF.